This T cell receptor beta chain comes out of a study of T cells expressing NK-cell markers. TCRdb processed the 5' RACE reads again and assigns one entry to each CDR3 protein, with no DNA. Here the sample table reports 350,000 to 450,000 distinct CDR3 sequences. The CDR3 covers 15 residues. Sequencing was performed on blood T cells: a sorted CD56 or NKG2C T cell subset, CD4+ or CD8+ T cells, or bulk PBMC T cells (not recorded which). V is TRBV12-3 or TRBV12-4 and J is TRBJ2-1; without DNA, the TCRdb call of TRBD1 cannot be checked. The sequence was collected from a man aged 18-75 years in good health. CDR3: CASRLGQGVHDEQFF.